This entry is about one T cell receptor (beta chain). Gene-specific TRAV and TRBV primers were used for first-strand cDNA, covering alpha and beta chains. TCR amplification ran 20 PCR cycles using constant-region and V-primer adapter primers. TCRdb reprocessed the reads via MiXCR and lists one record per CDR3 protein. The data contain about 30,000 distinct CDR3 sequences, 45% to 50% of them singletons. The time point denotes: after trial treatment. Treatment noted: LDRT plus nivolumab, ipilimumab, low-dose cyclophosphamide and aspirin (RACIN trial). Each donor was administered nivolumab, ipilimumab, aspirin, low-dose cyclophosphamide and low-dose radiotherapy. Inclusion covered patients whose advanced solid tumors lacked tumor-infiltrating lymphocytes. Germline values: CDR1 MNHEY, CDR2 SVGEGT. The CDR3 runs 18 residues. The J segment lost 1 base and the V segment lost 5 bases, leaving 11 bases of the junction unmatched.

These data are taken from a study of low-dose radiotherapy and immunotherapy resistance in tumors. Overall study: Both drugs were delivered intravenously to patients (nivolumab 240 mg every two weeks and ipilimumab 1 mg/kg every six weeks). Aspirin was taken orally at 300 mg daily by patients, and this continued for four cycles from cycle 1 day 1.

V and J are TRBV6-2 or TRBV6-3 and TRBJ1-1; 12 nucleotides align to TRBD1. The TCR comes from a male donor with gallbladder cancer. This specimen was PBMCs, taken after low-dose radiotherapy plus immunotherapy. The CDR3 loop reads CASSVGRDRGLWNTEAFF. DNA of the CDR3: TGTGCCAGCAGTGTAGGTCGGGACAGGGGGCTGTGGAACACTGAAGCTTTCTTT.